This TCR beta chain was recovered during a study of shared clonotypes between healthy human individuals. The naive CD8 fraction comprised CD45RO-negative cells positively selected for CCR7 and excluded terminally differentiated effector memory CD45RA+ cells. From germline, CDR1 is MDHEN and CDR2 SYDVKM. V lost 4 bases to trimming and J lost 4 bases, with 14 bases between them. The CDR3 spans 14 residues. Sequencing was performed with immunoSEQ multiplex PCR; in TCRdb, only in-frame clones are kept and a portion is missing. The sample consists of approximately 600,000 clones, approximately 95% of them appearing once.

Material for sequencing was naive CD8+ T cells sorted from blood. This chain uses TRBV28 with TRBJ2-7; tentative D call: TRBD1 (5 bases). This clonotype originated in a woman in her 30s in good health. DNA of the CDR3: TGTGCCAGCAGTTCCCCCTTCGACAGTTACGAGCAGTACTTC. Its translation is CASSSPFDSYEQYF.